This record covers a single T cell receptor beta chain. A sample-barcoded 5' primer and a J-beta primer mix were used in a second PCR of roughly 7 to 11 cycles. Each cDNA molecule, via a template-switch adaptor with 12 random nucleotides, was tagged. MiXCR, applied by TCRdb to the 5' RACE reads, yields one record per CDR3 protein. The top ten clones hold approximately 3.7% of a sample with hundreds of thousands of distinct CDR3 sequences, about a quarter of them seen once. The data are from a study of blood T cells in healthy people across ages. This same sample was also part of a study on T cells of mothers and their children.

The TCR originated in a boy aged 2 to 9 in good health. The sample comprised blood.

In DNA, the CDR3 is TGTGCCATCAGCGGGACCCCTCTTAACTATGGCTACACCTTC. Amino acids: CAISGTPLNYGYTF. V is TRBV10-3 and J is TRBJ1-2; tentatively, D is TRBD1 (5 bases). V lost 6 bases to trimming and J lost 1 base, with 12 bases between them. Germline CDR1 reads ENHRY; CDR2 reads SYGVKD. This CDR3 is 14 amino acids long.